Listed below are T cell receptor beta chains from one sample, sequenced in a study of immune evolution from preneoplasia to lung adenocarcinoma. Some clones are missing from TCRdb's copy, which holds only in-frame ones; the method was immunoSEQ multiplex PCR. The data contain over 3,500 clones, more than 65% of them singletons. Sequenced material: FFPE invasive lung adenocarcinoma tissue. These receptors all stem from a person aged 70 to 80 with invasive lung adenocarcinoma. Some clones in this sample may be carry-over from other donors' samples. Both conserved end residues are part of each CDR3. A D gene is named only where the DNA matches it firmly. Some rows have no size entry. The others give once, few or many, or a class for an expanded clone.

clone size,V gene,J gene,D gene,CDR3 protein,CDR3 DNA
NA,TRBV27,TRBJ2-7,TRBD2,CASSLGLPGSYEQYF,TGTGCCAGCAGTTTGGGACTACCGGGATCCTACGAGCAGTACTTC
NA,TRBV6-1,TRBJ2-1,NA,CASSARDLSYNEQFF,TGTGCCAGCAGCGCACGGGATCTCAGCTACAATGAGCAGTTCTTC
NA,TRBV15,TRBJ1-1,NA,CATSRGGGMGNTEAFF,TGTGCCACCAGCAGAGGAGGGGGGATGGGGAACACTGAAGCTTTCTTT
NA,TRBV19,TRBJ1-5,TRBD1,CATTAGQGIGGNQPQHF,TGTGCCACCACTGCGGGACAGGGGATAGGAGGCAATCAGCCCCAGCATTTT
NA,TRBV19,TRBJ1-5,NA,CASSIEAAQPQHF,TGTGCCAGTAGTATAGAGGCAGCCCAGCCCCAGCATTTT
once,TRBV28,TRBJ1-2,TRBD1,CASSLFTGARGYTF,TGTGCCAGCAGTTTGTTCACAGGGGCGCGAGGCTACACCTTC
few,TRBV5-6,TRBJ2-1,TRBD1,CASSSTGVHNEQFF,TGTGCCAGCAGCTCGACAGGGGTCCACAATGAGCAGTTCTTC
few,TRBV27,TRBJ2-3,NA,CASIGTGSTDTQYF,TGTGCCAGCATCGGGACGGGAAGCACAGATACGCAGTATTTT
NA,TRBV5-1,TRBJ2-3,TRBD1,CASGPGQGAIRSTDTQYF,TGCGCCAGCGGCCCGGGACAGGGGGCGATAAGGAGCACAGATACGCAGTATTTT
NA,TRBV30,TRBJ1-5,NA,CAWRPQGREQSAQHF,TGTGCCTGGAGACCCCAGGGTCGGGAGCAATCAGCCCAGCATTTT
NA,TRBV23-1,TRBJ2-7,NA,CASSHPSEGVDTYEQYF,TGCGCCAGCAGTCACCCTTCTGAAGGCGTAGATACCTACGAGCAGTACTTC
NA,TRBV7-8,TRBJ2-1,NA,CASSLASSSSYNEQFF,TGTGCCAGCAGCTTAGCGTCTTCGAGCTCCTACAATGAGCAGTTCTTC
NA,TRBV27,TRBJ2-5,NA,CASSPWGSTEETQYF,TGTGCCAGCAGCCCCTGGGGGAGTACAGAGGAGACCCAGTACTTC
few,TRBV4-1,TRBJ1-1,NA,CASSLANTEAFF,TGCGCCAGCAGCCTGGCGAACACTGAAGCTTTCTTT
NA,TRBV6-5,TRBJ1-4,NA,CASSPFSTGNEKLFF,TGTGCCAGCAGCCCCTTTTCTACCGGGAATGAAAAACTGTTTTTT
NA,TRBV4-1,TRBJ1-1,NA,CASSPVGKVETEAFF,TGCGCCAGCAGCCCCGTCGGGAAGGTGGAAACTGAAGCTTTCTTT
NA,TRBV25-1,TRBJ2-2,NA,CASSEGPGELFF,TGTGCCAGCAGTGAGGGGCCCGGGGAGCTGTTTTTT
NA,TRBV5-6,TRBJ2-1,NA,CASSDYRLYNEQFF,TGTGCCAGCAGCGACTACCGTCTGTACAATGAGCAGTTCTTC